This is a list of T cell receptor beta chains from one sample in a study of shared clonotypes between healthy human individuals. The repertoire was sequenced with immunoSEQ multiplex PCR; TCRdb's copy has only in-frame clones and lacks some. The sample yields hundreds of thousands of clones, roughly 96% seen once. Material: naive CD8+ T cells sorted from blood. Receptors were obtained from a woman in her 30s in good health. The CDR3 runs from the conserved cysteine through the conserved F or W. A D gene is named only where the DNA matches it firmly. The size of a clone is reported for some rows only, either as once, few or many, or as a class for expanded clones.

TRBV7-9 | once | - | CASSGGAGSISNEQFF
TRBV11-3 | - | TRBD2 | CASSLDRTSSYEQYF
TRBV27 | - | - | CASSLYTTGTDTQYF
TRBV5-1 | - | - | CASSPEEGLSYEQYF
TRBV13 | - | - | CASSTSDEQFF
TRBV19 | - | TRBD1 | CASADRGASYEQYF
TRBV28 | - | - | CASSLTGTRQPQHF
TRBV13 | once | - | CASSLSPSYEQYF
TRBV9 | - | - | CASSVDGGWQFF
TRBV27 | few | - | CLTRAELLTEAFF
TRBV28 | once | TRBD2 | CASSLSPASGWDEQYF
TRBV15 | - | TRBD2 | CATSTGQPGLAGRYEQYF
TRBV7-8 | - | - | CASSFRESNEQYF
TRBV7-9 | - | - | CASSLTGVNTEAFF
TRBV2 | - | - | CASSEFLGVGYGYTF
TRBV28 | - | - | CASSLYRGISTDTQYF
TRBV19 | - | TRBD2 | CASSIRLAGNNEQFF
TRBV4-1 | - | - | CASSSAAGGSSYNEQFF
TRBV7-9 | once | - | CASRDGDEQYF
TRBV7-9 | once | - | CASSKYGQYQETQYF
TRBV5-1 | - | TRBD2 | CASSLSPGRETDTQYF
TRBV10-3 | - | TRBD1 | CAISTGQATYGYTF
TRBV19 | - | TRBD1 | CASRPGQGQETQYF
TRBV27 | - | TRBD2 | CASSQGSGRASYEQYF
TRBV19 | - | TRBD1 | CASSPQGFEQYF
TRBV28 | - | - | CASSLVGGTYEQYF
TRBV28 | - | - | CASSSFQDYEQYF
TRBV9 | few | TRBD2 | CASSGSGGRIQYF
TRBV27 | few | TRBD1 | CASSTGGAEAFF
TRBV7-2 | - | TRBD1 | CASSPTGGYAYEQYF
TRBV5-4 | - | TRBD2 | CASSFREGTDTQYF
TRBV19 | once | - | CASSPTLNTEAFF
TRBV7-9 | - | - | CASTSISYEQYF
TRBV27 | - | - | CASSSPASRGLSGYTF
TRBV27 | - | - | CASSSPLREQFF
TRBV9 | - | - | CASSVADRPLYGYTF
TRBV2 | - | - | CASSEAAGELFF
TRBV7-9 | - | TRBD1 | CASSLGGGADTQYF
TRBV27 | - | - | CASSLGRTYEQYF
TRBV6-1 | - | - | CASSETPLYNEQFF
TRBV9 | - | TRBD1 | CASSPQGEETQYF
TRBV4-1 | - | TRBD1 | CASSQYGTAKTYEQYF
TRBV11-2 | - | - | CASSSQDSVEQYF
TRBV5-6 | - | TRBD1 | CASSNRDRAARGEQFF
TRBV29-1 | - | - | CSVEGSVSSYNEQFF
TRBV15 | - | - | CATSRNGTGVREQYF